One and the same sample provided the 20 T cell receptor beta chains below, sequenced in a study of T cell responses to AZD1222 COVID-19 vaccine. Assay used: immunoSEQ multiplex PCR; TCRdb lists only in-frame clones, some missing. The data contain more than 95,000 clones, around 85% of them singletons. Sample: peripheral blood, taken 28 days after the second AZD1222 dose. The source of these receptors is an adult who received the AZD1222 COVID-19 vaccine.

The V and J genes are TRBV11-2 and TRBJ2-1; D perhaps matches TRBD2 (5 bases). Germline V CDR1 and CDR2: SGHAT, FQNNGV. Trimming took 1 base from V and 6 from J, leaving 10 bases between them. The CDR3 is 14 residues long. The CDR3 DNA reads TGTGCCAGCAGCTTAGGGCTAGCTTCCAATGAGCAGTTCTTC. It translates to CASSLGLASNEQFF.

This clone was detected a few times. V is TRBV7-7 and J is TRBJ1-1; D remains ambiguous. Germline V gives CDR1 SSHAT, CDR2 FNYEAQ (reference sequence). With 1 base removed from V and 1 base from J, the gap between germline ends came to 4 bases. This CDR3 has 13 amino acids. The CDR3 DNA is TGTGCCAGCAGCTTAGACGCGAACACTGAAGCTTTCTTT. Protein sequence: CASSLDANTEAFF.

This chain connects TRBV18 to TRBJ2-5; 13 bases are a match to TRBD2. V lost 3 bases and J lost 5; bases outside the gene matches: 6. Germline CDR1 and CDR2: KGHSH and LQKENI. This CDR3 is built from 16 residues. CDR3 loop: CASSPRLAGGPETQYF. In DNA form, the CDR3 reads TGTGCCAGCTCACCGAGACTAGCGGGGGGTCCTGAGACCCAGTACTTC.

The chain employs TRBV27 and TRBJ2-1, with D possibly being TRBD1 (5 bases). The CDR3 runs to 15 residues. Germline assignment: CDR1 MNHEY and CDR2 SMNVEV (reference sequence). V was shortened by 3 bases and J by 2 bases, with 11 bases between the two germline ends. As DNA, the CDR3 is TGTGCCAGCAGTTTGGGGCCTGGCGCCTACAATGAGCAGTTCTTC. Translating it yields CASSLGPGAYNEQFF.

This clone was seen just once. The chain combines TRBV7-2 with TRBJ1-5; D is possibly TRBD1 (5 bases). The V and J ends lost 7 bases and 6 bases respectively, with 13 bases between them. CDR3 length equals 13 residues. Germline CDR1 reads SGHTA; CDR2 reads FQGNSA. This chain's CDR3 is CASTPTAGQPQHF. CDR3 bases: TGTGCCAGCACCCCGACAGCGGGTCAGCCCCAGCATTTT.

This chain uses TRBV7-2 with TRBJ2-5; tentatively, D is TRBD2 (6 bases). Per germline, CDR1 SGHTA and CDR2 FQGNSA. Trimming pared 5 bases from V and 5 bases from J, leaving 21 bases between. This CDR3 is built from 16 residues. The CDR3 loop reads CASSQRAVGGWETQYF. CDR3 nucleotide sequence: TGTGCCAGCAGCCAACGAGCGGTTGGGGGGTGGGAGACCCAGTACTTC.

The chain uses TRBV6-2 or TRBV6-3 and TRBJ1-4, with 7 bases matching TRBD1. The CDR3 totals 17 residues. The germline CDR1 and CDR2 sequences are MNHEY and SVGEGT. J was trimmed by 6 bases and V by 0 bases; bases with no gene match: 10. The CDR3 DNA reads TGTGCCAGCAGTTACTCGCCTCCGACAGGGATCTATGAAAAACTGTTTTTT. This translates into CASSYSPPTGIYEKLFF.

The chain recombines TRBV5-4 with TRBJ1-6, with D unclear. V was pared by 1 base and J by 4 bases, with 6 bases between. The CDR3 loop spans 14 amino acids. Germline V CDR1 and CDR2: SGHNT, YYREEE (reference sequence). CDR3 nucleotides: TGTGCCAGCAGCTTGAAGGGTTATAATTCACCCCTCCACTTT. Translation: CASSLKGYNSPLHF.

V is TRBV27 and J is TRBJ2-7; no clear D. Germline V lookup: CDR1 MNHEY, CDR2 SMNVEV (reference sequence). The germline V and J ends were trimmed by 2 bases and 6 bases, with 11 bases remaining between them. The length of the CDR3 is 13 residues. This CDR3 reads CASSLGLLGEQYF. CDR3 DNA: TGTGCCAGCAGTTTAGGTTTATTGGGCGAGCAGTACTTC.

The CDR3 coding sequence is TGTGCCAGCAGCTTCGGTGGACAGGGGACAGATACGCAGTATTTT. Amino acids: CASSFGGQGTDTQYF. The J gene is TRBJ2-3, the V gene TRBV7-6; 9 bases map to TRBD1. The CDR3 has 15 residues. The V gene end was trimmed by 3 bases and the J gene end by 3 bases; junction bases not matched to a gene: 4. Germline values: CDR1 SGHVS, CDR2 FNYEAQ.

The rearrangement links TRBV30 to TRBJ1-1; 7 bases fit TRBD1. Germline V CDR1 and CDR2: GTSNPN, SVGIG (reference sequence). The CDR3 totals 13 residues. Trimming cost V 3 bases and J 3 bases; bases outside gene matches: 4. CDR3 DNA: TGTGCCTGGAGGAGGGGGCGGGACACTGAAGCTTTCTTT. Amino acids: CAWRRGRDTEAFF.

There are a few counts of this clone. V and J are TRBV6-2 or TRBV6-3 and TRBJ2-1; a weak D match, TRBD2 (5 bases). The V end lost 6 bases, the J end lost 2 bases, and 11 bases lay between the germline ends. This CDR3 region has 14 residues. Germline V CDR1 and CDR2: MNHEY, SVGEGT. CDR3 loop: CASSEGKTYNEQFF. The CDR3 DNA reads as TGTGCCAGCAGCGAGGGTAAGACCTACAATGAGCAGTTCTTC.

The V gene is TRBV27, the J gene TRBJ1-6; D gene ambiguous. This CDR3 is 14 amino acids long. CDR1 is MNHEY, CDR2 SMNVEV, per germline (reference sequence). With 5 bases removed from V and 6 bases from J, the gap between germline ends came to 11 bases. CDR3 DNA sequence: TGTGCCAGCAGTCCCGGGATGGCTAATTCACCCCTCCACTTT. This sequence encodes CASSPGMANSPLHF.

This sequence joins TRBV28 and TRBJ1-5; tentative D call: TRBD1 (6 bases). Germline V CDR1 and CDR2: MDHEN, SYDVKM. The CDR3 length is 15 residues. V was cut by 9 bases and J by 6 bases, with 21 bases left in between. DNA for the CDR3: TGTGCCAGTCCCGGGGGGCGGGGGGCCGCTCAGCCCCAGCATTTT. Translated, it gives CASPGGRGAAQPQHF.

The CDR3 coding sequence is TGTGCCAGCAGAGCACAGGTTAAGGACACCGGGGAGCTGTTTTTT. Translation: CASRAQVKDTGELFF. The rearrangement links TRBV2 to TRBJ2-2; tentative D call: TRBD1 (5 bases). The CDR3 loop spans 15 amino acids. Trimming took off 6 bases at V and 3 bases at J, with 14 bases between the two ends. The V gene's germline CDR1 is SNHLY and CDR2 FYNNEI.

The chain uses TRBV10-3 and TRBJ1-5, with 8 bases aligning to TRBD1. Trimming removed 3 bases from V and 4 bases from J; junction bases left unmatched: 8. From germline, CDR1 is ENHRY and CDR2 SYGVKD. The CDR3 has 16 amino acids. For the CDR3, the DNA is TGTGCCATCAGTGACGTCGACAGGGGAGGAAATCAGCCCCAGCATTTT. It translates to CAISDVDRGGNQPQHF.

The genes are TRBV6-5 and TRBJ2-7, with TRBD1 identical over 7 bases. J lost 0 bases, V lost 9 bases, and 8 bases had no gene match. Germline CDR1 is MNHEY and CDR2 is SVGAGI. The CDR3 totals 14 residues. Written as DNA, the CDR3 is TGTGCCAGTAAACAGGGGTTTAGCTCCTACGAGCAGTACTTC. Translating gives CASKQGFSSYEQYF.

The CDR3 DNA follows: TGTGCCAGCAGCTTGGGGACAGGGGGCGGTCTAGAGGGTGGCTACACCTTC. It is translated as CASSLGTGGGLEGGYTF. V gene TRBV11-2 combines with J gene TRBJ1-2; 12 bases are a match to TRBD1. The germline V gene encodes CDR1 SGHAT and CDR2 FQNNGV. CDR3 length equals 17 residues. Trimming at V came to 3 bases and at J to 7 bases, leaving 12 bases not matched to a gene. Supplemented by reference TRBV11-2 and TRBJ1-2, the full variable domain reads EAGVAQSPRYKIIEKRQSVAFWCNPISGHATLYWYQQILGQGPKLLIQFQNNGVVDDSQLPKDRFSAERLKGVDSTLKIQPAKLEDSAVYLCASSLGTGGGLEGGYTFGSGTRLTVV.

The chain combines TRBV5-1 with TRBJ2-3; D is undetermined. Germline V CDR1 and CDR2: SGHRS, YFSETQ. V lost 0 bases and J lost 0, with 11 bases in between. The CDR3 extends over 16 amino acids. The CDR3 spells CASSLAVGASTDTQYF. CDR3 DNA sequence: TGCGCCAGCAGCTTGGCGGTCGGAGCTAGCACAGATACGCAGTATTTT.

This rearrangement joins TRBV20-1 to TRBJ2-7; no definite D call. Germline values: CDR1 DFQATT, CDR2 SNEGSKA (reference sequence). The V end lost 3 bases, the J end lost 5 bases, and 8 bases lay between the germline ends. This CDR3 region has 11 residues. The CDR3 loop reads CSASWPDEQYF. CDR3 sequence (DNA): TGCAGTGCTAGTTGGCCTGACGAGCAGTACTTC.